This T cell receptor (beta chain) was retrieved from a study of blood T cell repertoires in COVID-19. In the study overall: Both acute and convalescent COVID-19 samples were obtained from the United States, Italy and Spain. The analysed material was cDNA or gDNA that came from T cells, B-cell-depleted T cells, or PBMCs.

In the original workflow: Reference gene primer amplification gave nucleated cell count estimates. The repertoire was sequenced with immunoSEQ multiplex PCR; TCRdb's copy has only in-frame clones and lacks some. That table is the source of V, J and clone size, and D and trimming were worked out from the DNA. Of 100,000 to 150,000 clones in the sample, 75% to 90% were seen once. The CDR3 length is 16 residues. V lost 7 bases to trimming and J lost 0 bases, with 14 bases between them. Germline V gene sequence: CDR1 SGHRS, CDR2 YFSETQ. The genes are TRBV5-1 and TRBJ2-6; no reliable D call. Sequencing was carried out using peripheral blood. The clonotype was recovered from a man aged 45-65 years with active or convalescent COVID-19. The CDR3 region is CASGVSVSSGANVLTF. The CDR3 nucleotides read TGCGCCAGCGGTGTCAGTGTAAGCTCTGGGGCCAACGTCCTGACTTTC.